This is a list of T cell receptor beta chains from one sample in a study of glioma-infiltrating T cells. TCRdb reprocessed the multiplex PCR reads via MiXCR and lists one record per CDR3 protein. Of around 190,000 distinct CDR3 sequences in the sample, around 40% were seen once. Sample: glioma tissue, nonneoplastic brain tissue, or PBMCs (not recorded which). These receptors all come from a human donor with low-grade glioma or glioblastoma, undergoing nonglioma brain surgery, or in good health (not recorded which). CDR3s include the opening cysteine and the closing phenylalanine or tryptophan. D genes are given only for firm matches. The listing skips clone size in some rows; elsewhere it reads once, few, many or a size class.

TRBV6-6	NA	TRBJ2-6	many	TGTGCCAGCAGTTACCTAATTCCCCCCCGAGGGGCCAACGTCCTGACTTTC	CASSYLIPPRGANVLTF
TRBV4-1	NA	TRBJ2-1	once	TGCGCCAGCAGCCAAGTAAGTAGAGGGATCTACAATGAGCAGTTCTTC	CASSQVSRGIYNEQFF
TRBV20-1	NA	TRBJ1-2	many	TGCAGTGCTAGGCCCCAGGCAGGGAAGGACGGCTACACCTTC	CSARPQAGKDGYTF
TRBV12-3/TRBV12-4	NA	TRBJ1-1	NA	TGTGCCAGCACTTTAGCGCAGGGGACCGCTGAAGCTTTCTTT	CASTLAQGTAEAFF
TRBV20-1	NA	TRBJ2-1	NA	TGCAGTGCTAGAGATACTTCGCCCAGCTCCTACAATGGGCAGTTCTTC	CSARDTSPSSYNGQFF
TRBV28	TRBD2	TRBJ2-1	NA	TGTGCCAGCGGACTAGCGGCCTCCTACAATGAGCAGTTCTTC	CASGLAASYNEQFF
TRBV18	TRBD2	TRBJ2-1	NA	TGTGCCAGCTCCAATTCCCTAGCGGTGGCTGAGCAGTTCTTC	CASSNSLAVAEQFF
TRBV6-1	NA	TRBJ2-5	many	TGTGCCAGCAGCGGACAGCCTGAAGAGACCCAGTACTTC	CASSGQPEETQYF
TRBV20-1	TRBD2	TRBJ2-7	many	TGCAGTGCTAGTAGCGGGAGATTCAACGAGCAGTACTTC	CSASSGRFNEQYF
TRBV30	NA	TRBJ2-7	few	TGTGCCTGGAGTACGAGTCTCTACTACGAGCAGTACTTC	CAWSTSLYYEQYF
TRBV7-2	TRBD1	TRBJ2-7	NA	TGTGCCAGCAGCCTGAAGCCTACAGGGGGATTTAACTACGAGCAGTACTTC	CASSLKPTGGFNYEQYF
TRBV28	NA	TRBJ2-7	many	TGTGCCAGCACTCGAACAGGTGACTCCTACGAGCAGTACTTC	CASTRTGDSYEQYF
TRBV20-1	NA	TRBJ2-1	many	TGCAGTGCTGAGATTAGTGATTCCTACAATGAGCAGTTCTTC	CSAEISDSYNEQFF
TRBV7-9	TRBD1	TRBJ2-1	NA	TGTGCCAGCAGCTTGCTTGGGACAGACAATGAGCAGTTCTTC	CASSLLGTDNEQFF
TRBV12-3/TRBV12-4	NA	TRBJ1-1	many	TGTGCCAGCAGTTTGTCGATGAACACTGAAGCTTTCTTT	CASSLSMNTEAFF
TRBV4-1	NA	TRBJ2-7	few	TGCGCCAGCAGCCAAGGATACGCGGGAAGCTACGAGCAGTACTTC	CASSQGYAGSYEQYF
TRBV6-1	NA	TRBJ2-5	many	TGTGCCAGCAGTGGAGACCTGGGGGGTCTGAAGACCCAGTACTTC	CASSGDLGGLKTQYF
TRBV12-3/TRBV12-4	TRBD1	TRBJ2-3	NA	TGTGCCAGCAGTTTCTGTCAGGGGGTAGTCACAGATACGCAGTATTTT	CASSFCQGVVTDTQYF
TRBV15	NA	TRBJ2-5	many	TGTGCCACCAGCCCCGGAGCGACAGGAACTAAAGAGACCCAGTACTTC	CATSPGATGTKETQYF
TRBV18	NA	TRBJ2-1	NA	TGTGCCAGCTCTCCCCGCCCGAAGGGGGGGCCAAATGAGCAGTTCTTC	CASSPRPKGGPNEQFF
TRBV3-1	NA	TRBJ1-3	NA	TGTGCCAGCAGCCAAGGGATGGCGGGATGGCGACGCTCTGGAAACAGCATATATTTT	CASSQGMAGWRRSGNSIYF
TRBV7-2	NA	TRBJ2-1	NA	TGTGCCAGCAGCTCCTTTACCTCCGGGAATAGCAATAGGCATAAGCAGCTCTTC	CASSSFTSGNSNRHKQLF
TRBV15	NA	TRBJ2-3	NA	TGTGCCACCAGCAGAGGAGGGAGAGGAAAAGATAAGCAGTATTTT	CATSRGGRGKDKQYF
TRBV28	NA	TRBJ2-3	NA	TGTGCCAGCAGTTTAATAAATCCTGATGCGCAGTATTTT	CASSLINPDAQYF
TRBV27	NA	TRBJ1-5	NA	TGTGCCAGCAGTTTTGCCAGGGATCAGCCCCAGCATTTT	CASSFARDQPQHF
TRBV20-1	TRBD1	TRBJ1-4	many	TGCAGTGCCCTCAGGGGGCCGGAGAATGAAAAACTGTTTTTT	CSALRGPENEKLFF
TRBV12-3/TRBV12-4	NA	TRBJ1-6	many	TGTGCCAGCAGTTTATTGGCAGTGGGTTCACCCCTCCACTTT	CASSLLAVGSPLHF
TRBV7-2	TRBD2	TRBJ2-7	NA	TGTGCCAGCAGCCTTAGCGGGAGCGAGCAGTACTTC	CASSLSGSEQYF
TRBV4-2	NA	TRBJ2-2	NA	TGTGCCAGCAGCCAAGATCGGGATCCTGTGGGCACCGGGGAGCTGTTTTTT	CASSQDRDPVGTGELFF
TRBV6-7	NA	TRBJ2-2	NA	TGTGCCATCTACCTAGAGGGGAGAAAAACCGTGGAGCTGTTTTTT	CAIYLEGRKTVELFF
TRBV28	NA	TRBJ1-2	NA	TGTGCCAGCAGTTTCACCGGCAGCAATCTTAACTATGGTGACACCTTC	CASSFTGSNLNYGDTF
TRBV7-2	TRBD1	TRBJ2-3	NA	TGTGCCAGCAGCTTAGTTTGGCAGGGGGAAGATACGCAGTATTTT	CASSLVWQGEDTQYF
TRBV12-3/TRBV12-4	TRBD1	TRBJ2-1	few	TGTGCCAGCACCAAGTCCGGGACAGCTTGGAACAATGAGCAGTTCTTC	CASTKSGTAWNNEQFF
TRBV2	NA	TRBJ2-3	NA	TGTGCCAGCAGGCTATTGGGTGAGGCATATACGCAGTATTTT	CASRLLGEAYTQYF
TRBV28	NA	TRBJ2-1	many	TGTGCCAGCAGTTCAGTAGCGGTTGATGAGCAGTTCTTC	CASSSVAVDEQFF
TRBV6-6	NA	TRBJ2-1	NA	TGTGCTACCGACGGGACCTACAATGAGCAGTTCTTC	CATDGTYNEQFF
TRBV12-3/TRBV12-4	NA	TRBJ2-1	many	TGTGCCAGCAGTGGAGAAAGTTGGAATGAGCAGTTCTTC	CASSGESWNEQFF
TRBV18	NA	TRBJ1-1	NA	TGTGCCAGCTCACCATTCGCAGGGGAGAGCACTGAAGCTTTCTTT	CASSPFAGESTEAFF
TRBV5-1	NA	TRBJ1-1	once	TGCGCCAGCAGCTTGCAAGCGGACACTGAAGCTTTCTTT	CASSLQADTEAFF
TRBV3-1	NA	TRBJ2-1	NA	TGTGCCAGCAGCCAAGCGTCTTTGCTCTCCTACAATGAGCAGTTCTTC	CASSQASLLSYNEQFF
TRBV5-1	NA	TRBJ2-5	NA	TGCGCCAGCAGCTTTATCACGGGGCAGAAAGAGACCCAGTACTTC	CASSFITGQKETQYF
TRBV19	TRBD2	TRBJ2-1	few	TGTGCCAGTAGTATAACTAGCGGGAGCAATGAGCAGTTCTTC	CASSITSGSNEQFF
TRBV5-1	TRBD1	TRBJ2-5	NA	TGCGCCAGCAGCCCACCGGACAGGGCGTCATTTTTCTTC	CASSPPDRASFFF
TRBV19	NA	TRBJ1-1	few	TGTGCCAGTAGTTTCCGGGATGGTGAAGCTTTCTTT	CASSFRDGEAFF
TRBV7-9	TRBD1	TRBJ1-2	many	TGTGCCAGCAGCCCGGCTGGGACAGTCGATGGCTACACCTTC	CASSPAGTVDGYTF
TRBV12-3/TRBV12-4	NA	TRBJ1-1	NA	TGTGCCACAGGGACGGGAAACACTGAAGCTTTCTTT	CATGTGNTEAFF
TRBV6-5	NA	TRBJ2-7	NA	TGCGCCAGCCTCGATCTAACGTCGTTTCCGCGGGAGCAGTACTTC	CASLDLTSFPREQYF
TRBV2	NA	TRBJ1-1	many	TGTGCCAGCAGTGAAGCCGGATATGAAGCTTTCTTT	CASSEAGYEAFF
TRBV28	TRBD2	TRBJ2-5	many	TGTGCCAGCAGTTCTTTAGCGGGGGGCCAAGAGACCCAGTACTTC	CASSSLAGGQETQYF
TRBV7-2	TRBD1	TRBJ1-2	few	TGTGCCAGCAGCCCACGACAGGGGGCTATAACCCATGGCTACACCTTC	CASSPRQGAITHGYTF
TRBV5-1	TRBD2	TRBJ2-7	NA	TGCGCCAGCAGACCACTTCCCGGGACTAGCGGCGAGCAGTACTTC	CASRPLPGTSGEQYF
TRBV2	NA	TRBJ1-3	NA	TGTGCCAGCACTACAAACTCTGGAAAAACCATATACTTT	CASTTNSGKTIYF
TRBV20-1	NA	TRBJ2-3	many	TGCAGTGCTAGCGGGCCGAGCACAGATACGCAGTATTTT	CSASGPSTDTQYF
TRBV25-1	TRBD2	TRBJ2-1	many	TGTGCCAGCGCTCCTAGCGGGAGTTACAATGAGCAGTTCTTC	CASAPSGSYNEQFF
TRBV6-5	NA	TRBJ2-7	NA	TGTGCCAGCAGTTATTCTAGCAGGAACTACGAGCAGTACTTC	CASSYSSRNYEQYF